The TCR beta chain under discussion was sequenced for a study of blood T cell repertoires in COVID-19. Study overall: Sites across the United States, Italy and Spain contributed samples from acute and convalescent COVID-19. PBMCs, B-cell-depleted T cells, or T cells were the source of the cDNA or gDNA that made up the material.

Per the study methods: The assay estimated nucleated cells by amplifying reference gene primers. Sequencing used immunoSEQ multiplex PCR; TCRdb keeps in-frame clones, though not all of them. V and J calls and clone size are as listed in that table; D and trimming were resolved from the DNA. The profile covers nearly 300,000 clones, with about 91% appearing a single time and about 7% taken by the ten largest. This CDR3 has 18 amino acids. Trimming stripped 0 bases from V and 0 bases from J, with 16 bases between. Germline CDR1 LGHNA, CDR2 YSLEER. This receptor was identified in a woman aged 30 to 39 who had recovered from COVID-19. The chain couples TRBV4-3 to TRBJ2-3; D not resolved. The specimen sequenced was peripheral blood. The CDR3 loop reads CASSQDINLPGSTDTQYF. The CDR3 region has the DNA TGCGCCAGCAGCCAAGATATCAACCTGCCCGGTAGCACAGATACGCAGTATTTT.